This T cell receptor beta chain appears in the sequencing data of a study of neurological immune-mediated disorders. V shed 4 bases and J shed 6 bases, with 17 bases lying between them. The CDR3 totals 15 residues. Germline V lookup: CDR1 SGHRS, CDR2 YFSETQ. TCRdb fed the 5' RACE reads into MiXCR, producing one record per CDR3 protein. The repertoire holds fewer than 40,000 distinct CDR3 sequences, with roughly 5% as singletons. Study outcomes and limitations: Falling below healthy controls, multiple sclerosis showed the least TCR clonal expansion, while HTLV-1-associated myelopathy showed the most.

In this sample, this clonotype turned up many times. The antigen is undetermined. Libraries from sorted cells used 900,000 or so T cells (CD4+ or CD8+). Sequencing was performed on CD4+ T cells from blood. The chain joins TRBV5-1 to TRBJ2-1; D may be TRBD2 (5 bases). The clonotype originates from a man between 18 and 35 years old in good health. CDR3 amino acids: CASSLGVHGANEQFF. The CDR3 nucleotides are TGCGCCAGCAGCCTGGGAGTCCACGGAGCCAATGAGCAGTTCTTC.